Listed below are T cell receptor beta chains from one sample, sequenced in a study of CD4 and CD8 cells across lung adenocarcinoma regions. TCRdb used MiXCR to reprocess the PCR reads, holding one entry per CDR3 protein. The sample has several thousand distinct CDR3 sequences; 40% to 55% are singletons. The sequencing sample was made of CD4+ T cells from the margin of a lung tumor. Receptor source: a male donor with lung adenocarcinoma. The CD4 and CD8 labels of this study may be unreliable. Each CDR3 is given with its conserved first and last residue. A D gene is named only where the DNA matches it firmly. Only some rows state a clone size, as once, few, many or a class for expanded clones.

cdr3_aa cdr3_nt j_call clone_size cdr3_length d_call v_call
CASSDPAGNEQFF TGCGCCAGCAGTGACCCCGCCGGGAATGAGCAGTTCTTC TRBJ2-1 few 13 NA TRBV10-2
CASSLSLPNYNEQFF TGTGCCAGCAGTTTGAGTCTACCCAACTACAATGAGCAGTTCTTC TRBJ2-1 hyperexpanded 15 NA TRBV27
CAGKGGDDPETQYF TGTGCGGGCAAAGGGGGGGACGATCCAGAGACCCAGTACTTT TRBJ2-5 NA 14 NA TRBV28
CASSLLGLCPKNIQYF TGTGCCAGCAGTTTATTAGGGCTGTGTCCGAAAAACATTCAGTACTTC TRBJ2-4 NA 16 NA TRBV27
CASSPGGVQETQYF TGTGCCAGCAGCCCCGGCGGGGTCCAAGAGACCCAGTATTTT TRBJ2-3 NA 14 NA TRBV6-1
CASRLAGANKQYF TGCGCCAGCCGACTTGCGGGCGCAAATAAGCAGTATTTC TRBJ2-1 NA 13 NA TRBV10-2
CASRPGQGVTNEKLFF TGTGCCAGCAGACCCGGACAGGGGGTAACTAATGAAAAACTGTTTTTT TRBJ1-4 NA 16 TRBD1 TRBV7-2
CASSPGLAGGSQETQYF TGTGCCAGCAGTCCGGGACTAGCGGGGGGCTCACAAGAGACCCAGTACTTC TRBJ2-5 NA 17 TRBD2 TRBV6-1
CASSFGRGSYNSPLHF TGTGCCAGCAGTTTCGGACGGGGCTCCTATAATTCACCCCTCCACTTT TRBJ1-6 many 16 NA TRBV12-3/TRBV12-4
CTSSRLAEVNEQFF TGTACCAGCAGCAGACTAGCGGAAGTCAATGAGCAGTTCTTC TRBJ2-1 NA 14 TRBD2 TRBV6-2/TRBV6-3
CASSQEMRGKMETQYF TGCGCCAGCAGCCAAGAAATGCGCGGAAAAATGGAGACCCAGTACTTC TRBJ2-5 many 16 NA TRBV4-1
CASRPRLGALAGVYNEQFF TGTGCCAGCAGGCCCCGGTTGGGGGCTTTAGCGGGAGTCTACAATGAGCAGTTCTTC TRBJ2-1 NA 19 TRBD2 TRBV6-2/TRBV6-3
CASSYSPGAINEKLFF TGTGCCAGCAGTTACAGTCCCGGAGCTATTAATGAAAAACTGTTTTTT TRBJ1-4 medium-sized 16 NA TRBV6-5
CASSSGRGRRYNEQYF TGTGCCAGCAGTTCGGGCAGGGGGCGAAGGTACAATGAGCAGTATTTC TRBJ2-3 NA 16 TRBD1 TRBV6-5
CASSEFGGRVDTQYF TGTGCCAGCAGTGAATTCGGGGGGCGGGTAGATACGCAGTATTTT TRBJ2-3 medium-sized 15 NA TRBV6-1
CASSQDRTAGELFF TGCGCCAGCAGCCAAGACAGGACGGCCGGGGAGCTGTTTTTT TRBJ2-2 few 14 NA TRBV4-1
CASSEWGAKNIQYF TGCGCCAGCAGTGAGTGGGGGGCCAAAAACATTCAGTACTTC TRBJ2-4 NA 14 NA TRBV10-2
CASSLRHNLEAFF TGTGCCAGCAGTTTACGGCATAACCTGGAAGCTTTCTTT TRBJ1-1 many 13 NA TRBV27
CASSDSAVGGELFF TGTGCCAGCAGTGACTCGGCAGTTGGCGGGGAGCTGTTTTTT TRBJ2-2 medium-sized 14 NA TRBV6-4
CASSTAKNTQYF TGTGCCAGCAGTACCGCGAAAAACACTCAGTACTTT TRBJ2-3 NA 12 NA TRBV6-1
CASSPSTDTQYF TGTGCCAGCAGCCCAAGCACAGATACGCAGTATTTT TRBJ2-3 many 12 NA TRBV6-1
CASSLKLWGGGQGYEQYF TGTGCCAGCAGTTTGAAACTCTGGGGGGGGGGCCAGGGTTACGAGCAGTACTTC TRBJ2-7 many 18 NA TRBV27
CASSEFLDPRGYTF TGCGCCAGCAGTGAGTTTCTAGACCCTCGAGGCTACACCTTC TRBJ1-2 NA 14 NA TRBV10-2
CAWSGNQGGMADTQYF TGTGCCTGGAGTGGGAACCAAGGGGGGATGGCAGATACGCAGTATTTT TRBJ2-3 few 16 NA TRBV30
CASSYSGGRSWEQYF TGTGCCAGCAGTTACAGCGGCGGGAGGAGCTGGGAGCAGTACTTC TRBJ2-7 NA 15 TRBD2 TRBV6-5
CASRVSGLWATDTQYF TGTGCCAGCCGCGTATCGGGGCTGTGGGCCACAGATACGCAGTACTTT TRBJ2-3 NA 16 NA TRBV6-1
CASSEYMKGGQYF TGTGCCAGCAGTGAATATATGAAGGGGGGGCAGTACTTC TRBJ2-7 medium-sized 13 NA TRBV25-1